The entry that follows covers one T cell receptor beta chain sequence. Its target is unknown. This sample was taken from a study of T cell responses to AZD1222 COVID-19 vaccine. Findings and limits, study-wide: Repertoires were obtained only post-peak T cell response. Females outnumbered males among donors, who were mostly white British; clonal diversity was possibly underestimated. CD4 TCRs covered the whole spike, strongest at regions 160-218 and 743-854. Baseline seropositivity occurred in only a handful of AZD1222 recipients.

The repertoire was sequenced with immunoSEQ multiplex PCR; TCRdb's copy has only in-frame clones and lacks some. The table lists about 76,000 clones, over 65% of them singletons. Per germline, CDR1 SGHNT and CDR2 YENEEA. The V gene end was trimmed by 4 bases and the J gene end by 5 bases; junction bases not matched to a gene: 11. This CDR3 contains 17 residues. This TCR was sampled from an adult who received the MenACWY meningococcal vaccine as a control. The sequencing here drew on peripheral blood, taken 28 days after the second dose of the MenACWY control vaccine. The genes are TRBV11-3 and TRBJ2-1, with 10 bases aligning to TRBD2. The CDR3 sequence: CASSSSEQREGNNEQFF. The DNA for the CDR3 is TGTGCCAGCAGCTCTTCTGAGCAGCGGGAGGGTAACAATGAGCAGTTCTTC. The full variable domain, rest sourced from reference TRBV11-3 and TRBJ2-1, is EAGVVQSPRYKIIEKKQPVAFWCNPISGHNTLYWYLQNLGQGPELLIRYENEEAVDDSQLPKDRFSAERLKGVDSTLKIQPAELGDSAVYLCASSSSEQREGNNEQFFGPGTRLTVL.